Listed here are 8 T cell receptor beta chains from one sample, sequenced in a study of spatial heterogeneity in lung cancer. Time point: sample taken at primary tumor resection. The authors sequenced whole RNA from tumor, nontumor lung or frozen PBMC without sorting. TCRdb called the 5' RACE reads again in MiXCR, with one record for every CDR3 protein. The sample holds some 100,000 distinct CDR3 sequences, less than 15% seen once. The specimen comprised PBMCs, sampled at surgery. The receptors come from a male donor with early-stage non-small cell lung cancer.

This clonotype was observed a few times. The chain recombines TRBV20-1 with TRBJ2-1; the D call may be TRBD1 or TRBD2 (5 bases each). Trimming pared 7 bases from V and 5 bases from J, leaving 15 bases between. Per the germline V gene, CDR1 is DFQATT and CDR2 is SNEGSKA (reference sequence). This CDR3 is 13 amino acids long. CDR3 sequence reads: CSEGALGDNEQFF. The CDR3 coding sequence is TGCAGTGAAGGGGCCCTGGGGGACAATGAGCAGTTCTTC.

The V call is TRBV4-3, the J call TRBJ2-7; TRBD1 matches at 7 bases. J lost 4 bases, V lost 3 bases, and 3 bases had no gene match. Per the germline V gene, CDR1 is LGHNA and CDR2 is YSLEER. This CDR3 region has 13 residues. This CDR3 is CASSHLQGYEQYF. The CDR3 DNA sequence: TGCGCCAGCAGCCATCTACAGGGGTACGAGCAGTACTTC.

This clonotype was seen many times. This chain links TRBV12-5 with TRBJ1-1; no clear D gene. CDR1 LGHNT and CDR2 FRNRAP come from the germline V gene. V was trimmed by 7 bases and J by 3 bases, leaving 9 bases between them. This CDR3 contains 12 residues. The CDR3 DNA is TGTGCTAGTGCCCTGGAGGACACTGAAGCTTTCTTT. It translates to CASALEDTEAFF.

This clonotype was seen a few times. CDR3 loop: CASSLRPPGAGGYEQYF. Written as DNA, the CDR3 is TGTGCCAGCAGTTTAAGGCCGCCTGGCGCGGGAGGCTACGAGCAGTACTTC. The rearrangement joins TRBV27 to TRBJ2-7, with 8 nucleotides matching TRBD2. The trim removed 2 bases at V and 3 bases at J, leaving 12 bases unmatched. In germline, CDR1 is MNHEY, CDR2 SMNVEV (reference sequence). CDR3 length equals 17 residues.

V usage is TRBV13 and J usage is TRBJ2-2; 9 nucleotides match TRBD2. With V trimmed by 5 bases and J by 1 base, 8 bases remained unmatched. CDR1 and CDR2 from the germline V gene are PRHDT and FYEKMQ (reference sequence). The CDR3 sequence is 17 residues long. CDR3 residues: CASSPPLAGENTGELFF. In DNA form, the CDR3 reads TGTGCCAGCAGCCCCCCCTTAGCGGGGGAGAACACCGGGGAGCTGTTTTTT.

The rearrangement joins TRBV2 to TRBJ2-1, with TRBD2 as a possible D gene (5 bases). From germline, CDR1 is SNHLY and CDR2 FYNNEI. V shed 0 bases and J shed 0 bases, with 21 bases lying between them. The length of the CDR3 is 20 residues. Here the CDR3 DNA reads TGTGCCAGCAGTGAAGCGCTTCGAGGGTCGATGGGAAGCTCCTACAATGAGCAGTTCTTC. Amino acids: CASSEALRGSMGSSYNEQFF.

This clonotype has a handful of counts. The chain joins TRBV5-1 to TRBJ2-3; perhaps TRBD2 as D (5 bases). Germline V gives CDR1 SGHRS, CDR2 YFSETQ. The CDR3 contains 14 residues. Trimming removed 4 bases from V and 0 bases from J, with 9 bases in between. The CDR3 region is CASSPRTSTDTQYF. The CDR3 DNA sequence: TGCGCCAGCAGCCCTAGGACTAGCACAGATACGCAGTATTTT.

About this clonotype itself: Because the CDR3 is missing its conserved closing phenylalanine or tryptophan, this is likely a read error. The rearrangement links TRBV7-9 to TRBJ1-5, with no clear D. The CDR3 has 12 amino acids. Germline V gene data show CDR1 as SEHNR and CDR2 as FQNEAQ (reference sequence). The V end lost 2 bases, the J end lost 5 bases, and 4 bases lay between the germline ends. The DNA for the CDR3 is TGTGCCAGCAGCTTACCAGATCAGCCCCAGCATATT. Its translation is CASSLPDQPQHI.